This TCR beta chain was captured in a study of metastatic and nonmetastatic thyroid tumors. The wider study: The authors compared repertoires across blood and tumor or nodule tissue from malignant and benign thyroid patients. Study results and caveats: Versus benign nodules, malignant thyroid tumors reportedly had significantly higher TCR beta diversity, in blood and tumor.

Study processing details: The study's classifier, a distant-metastasis tool for papillary thyroid cancer, was built using CDR3 differences across clinicopathological groups. TCRdb re-analyzed the PCR reads through MiXCR. TCRdb, not the authors, supplied the V and J calls. Counted here are over 20,000 clones, approximately 10% occurring once; the ten biggest clones make up roughly 7.6%. V lost 6 bases to trimming and J lost 3 bases, with 3 bases between them. The CDR3 runs to 11 residues. Germline-derived CDR1 and CDR2 are SNHLY and FYNNEI. A note on this clone: Antigen: not known.

Patients underwent thyroid surgery, and none had received any treatment before it. V is TRBV2 and J is TRBJ1-5; D not resolved. Source material: blood. This TCR came from a female donor with papillary thyroid cancer or a benign thyroid nodule (not recorded which). Some clones in this sample may be carry-over from other donors' samples. CDR3 region: CASRFNQPQHF. The CDR3 DNA is TGTGCCAGCAGGTTCAATCAGCCCCAGCATTTT.